A few counts support the clone carrying this T cell receptor (beta chain). Its target is unknown. Researchers turned away patients with other autoimmune diseases, uncontrolled infections, pregnancy or lactation. This entry comes from a study of Graves' ophthalmopathy and Graves' hyperthyroidism. Across the study: Peripheral blood sampling preceded any treatment and occurred at initial diagnosis.

CDR1 MDHEN and CDR2 SYDVKM come from the germline V gene. The CDR3 covers 14 residues. The V end lost 6 bases, the J end lost 2 bases, and 13 bases lay between the germline ends. CDR3 regions of TCR beta were amplified from RNA transcripts. First-round RT-PCR relied on HTBI primers, and a second-round multiplex PCR came next. TCRdb recomputed calls from the multiplex PCR reads with MiXCR, one row per CDR3 protein. This repertoire shows some 520,000 distinct CDR3 sequences, roughly an eighth found once; its top ten account for 8% to 10%. Study-wide points: Most clonotypes expanded in thyroid above 0.001 frequency were present in blood too.

The material sequenced was blood. This sequence joins TRBV28 and TRBJ1-1; D possibly corresponds to TRBD1 (5 bases). The TCR comes from a woman between 25 and 40 years old with Graves' ophthalmopathy. As DNA, the CDR3 is TGTGCCAGCAGCCGCGGGGGTTTTAACACTGAAGCTTTCTTT. Its protein is CASSRGGFNTEAFF.